Listed here are 8 T cell receptor beta chains from one sample, sequenced in a study of cytomegalovirus exposure and HLA in healthy donors. The PCR ran on 60 Vbeta and 13 Jbeta primers. The protocol was immunoSEQ multiplex PCR, while the TCRdb copy is restricted to in-frame clones and leaves out a portion. The sample records around 170,000 clones, roughly 80% being singletons. Sequences were obtained from PBMCs. All receptors come from a man in his forties in good health and CMV-seropositive.

This sequence joins TRBV7-8 and TRBJ2-2; D perhaps matches TRBD2 (6 bases). Germline V gene data show CDR1 as SGHVS and CDR2 as FQNEAQ. The CDR3 runs 16 residues. Trimming left V 0 bases short and J 4 bases short, with 12 bases between. This CDR3 is CASSLARRESTGELFF. CDR3 coding DNA: TGTGCCAGCAGCTTAGCTAGGAGGGAGTCCACCGGGGAGCTGTTTTTT.

The CDR3 region is CASSPGTATANYGYTF. CDR3 bases: TGTGCCAGCAGTCCCGGGACAGCTACCGCCAACTATGGCTACACCTTC. The chain uses TRBV27 and TRBJ1-2; 7 bases are a match to TRBD1. The CDR3 contains 16 residues. The trim removed 5 bases at V and 2 bases at J, leaving 11 bases unmatched. Germline CDR1 reads MNHEY; CDR2 reads SMNVEV (reference sequence).

This chain connects TRBV5-4 to TRBJ1-4; 9 bases align to TRBD1. The V and J ends lost 4 bases and 4 bases, in that order; junction bases with no gene match: 8. The CDR3 extends over 16 amino acids. In germline, CDR1 is SGHNT, CDR2 YYREEE (reference sequence). CDR3 sequence (DNA): TGTGCCAGCAGCCTGAAACAGGGGGCCGGTAATGAAAAACTGTTTTTT. It yields the protein CASSLKQGAGNEKLFF.

The CDR3 DNA is TGTGCCAGCCCGCCCGCCTATAGCAATCAGCCCCAGCATTTT. It translates to CASPPAYSNQPQHF. The chain has TRBV7-2 and TRBJ1-5; D gene unclear. This CDR3 comprises 14 residues. CDR1 is SGHTA, CDR2 FQGNSA, per germline. With 8 bases removed from V and 0 bases from J, the gap between germline ends came to 11 bases.

V gene TRBV4-2 combines with J gene TRBJ2-5, with 10 bases aligning to TRBD2. CDR3 length: 18 residues. V was clipped by 0 bases and J by 1 base; unmatched bases: 8. CDR1 and CDR2 from the germline V gene are LGHNA and YNFKEQ. CDR3 nucleotide sequence: TGTGCCAGCAGCCAAGATTGGTCTGGGACTAGCGTCCAAGAGACCCAGTACTTC. This codes for CASSQDWSGTSVQETQYF.

This clone was seen more than once but under ten times. Relative to the germline gene, one junction end is altered; a read error may explain this. J is TRBJ1-2 and V is TRBV7-9; 7 positions match TRBD1. Germline V CDR1 and CDR2: SEHNR, FQNEAQ (reference sequence). CDR3 length: 12 amino acids. CDR3 nucleotide sequence: TGTTCCAGCAGCTACAGGGGAGGAGGCTACACCTTC. Translation: CSSSYRGGGYTF.

This sequence joins TRBV15 and TRBJ2-5; 8 nucleotides agree with TRBD1. The end of the DNA aligns better with TRBJ2-7, so the J call may be wrong. Per the germline V gene, CDR1 is LNHNV and CDR2 is YYDKDF (reference sequence). This CDR3 is built from 14 residues. The CDR3 spells CATSPGQGSPEQYF. The DNA of the CDR3 is TGTGCCACCAGCCCAGGACAGGGATCTCCCGAGCAGTACTTC.

This chain links TRBV7-2 with TRBJ2-1; 10 bases match TRBD2. Germline CDR1 reads SGHTA; CDR2 reads FQGNSA. The CDR3 has 15 residues. V shed 2 bases, J shed 8 bases, and the junction held 6 bases outside the gene matches. DNA for the CDR3: TGTGCCAGCAGCTTACCGAGCGGGGGGGCCTATGAGCAGTTCTTC. It codes for CASSLPSGGAYEQFF.